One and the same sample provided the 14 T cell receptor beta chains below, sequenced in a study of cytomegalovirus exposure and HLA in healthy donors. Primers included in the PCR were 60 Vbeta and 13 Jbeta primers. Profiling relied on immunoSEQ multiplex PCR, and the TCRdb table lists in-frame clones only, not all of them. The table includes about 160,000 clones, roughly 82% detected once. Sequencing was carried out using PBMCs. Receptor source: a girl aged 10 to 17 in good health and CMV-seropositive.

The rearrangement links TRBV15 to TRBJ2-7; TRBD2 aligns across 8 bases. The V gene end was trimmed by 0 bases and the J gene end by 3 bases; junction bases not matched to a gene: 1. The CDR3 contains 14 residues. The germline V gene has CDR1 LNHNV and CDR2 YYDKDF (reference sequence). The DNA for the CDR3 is TGTGCCACCAGCAGAGATGCGGGGGGCTACGAGCAGTACTTC. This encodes CATSRDAGGYEQYF. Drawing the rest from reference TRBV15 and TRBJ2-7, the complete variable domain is DAMVIQNPRYQVTQFGKPVTLSCSQTLNHNVMYWYQQKSSQAPKLLFHYYDKDFNNEADTPDNFQSRRPNTSFCFLDIRSPGLGDTAMYLCATSRDAGGYEQYFGPGTRLTVT.

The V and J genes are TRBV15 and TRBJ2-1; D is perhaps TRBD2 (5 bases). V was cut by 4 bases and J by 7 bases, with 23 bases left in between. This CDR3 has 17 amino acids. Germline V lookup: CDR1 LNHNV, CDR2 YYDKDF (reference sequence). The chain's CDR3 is CATSKKVVSAGWNEQFF. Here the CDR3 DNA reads TGTGCCACCAGCAAAAAAGTGGTTTCGGCGGGTTGGAATGAGCAGTTCTTC.

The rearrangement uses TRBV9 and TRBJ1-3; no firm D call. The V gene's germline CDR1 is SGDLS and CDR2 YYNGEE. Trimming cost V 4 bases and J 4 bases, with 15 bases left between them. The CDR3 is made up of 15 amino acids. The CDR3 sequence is CASSSGGMSGNTIYF. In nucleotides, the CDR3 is TGTGCCAGCAGCTCTGGCGGAATGTCGGGAAACACCATATATTTT.

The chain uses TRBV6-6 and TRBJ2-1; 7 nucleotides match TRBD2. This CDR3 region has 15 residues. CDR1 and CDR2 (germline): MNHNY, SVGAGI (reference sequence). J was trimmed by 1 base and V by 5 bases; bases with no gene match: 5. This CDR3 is CASSASGTSYNEQFF. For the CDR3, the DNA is TGTGCCAGCAGTGCGAGCGGGACTTCCTACAATGAGCAGTTCTTC.

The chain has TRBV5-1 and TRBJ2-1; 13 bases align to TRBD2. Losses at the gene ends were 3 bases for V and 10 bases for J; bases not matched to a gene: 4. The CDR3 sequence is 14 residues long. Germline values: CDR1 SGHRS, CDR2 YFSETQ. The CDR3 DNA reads TGCGCCAGCAGCTCGACTAGCGGGAGGAACGAGCAGTTCTTC. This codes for CASSSTSGRNEQFF.

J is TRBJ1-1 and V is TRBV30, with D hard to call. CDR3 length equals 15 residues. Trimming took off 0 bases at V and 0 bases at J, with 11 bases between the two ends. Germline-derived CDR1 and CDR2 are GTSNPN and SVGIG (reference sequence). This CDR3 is CAWSVAGIMNTEAFF. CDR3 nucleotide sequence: TGTGCCTGGAGTGTAGCGGGGATTATGAACACTGAAGCTTTCTTT.

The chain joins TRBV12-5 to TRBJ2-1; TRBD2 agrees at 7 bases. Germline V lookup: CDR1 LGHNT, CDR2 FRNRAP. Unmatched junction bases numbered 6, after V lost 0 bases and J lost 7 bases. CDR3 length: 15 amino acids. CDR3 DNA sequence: TGTGCTAGTGGTTTGGTATCTGGGGAGGGGAATGAGCAGTTCTTC. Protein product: CASGLVSGEGNEQFF.

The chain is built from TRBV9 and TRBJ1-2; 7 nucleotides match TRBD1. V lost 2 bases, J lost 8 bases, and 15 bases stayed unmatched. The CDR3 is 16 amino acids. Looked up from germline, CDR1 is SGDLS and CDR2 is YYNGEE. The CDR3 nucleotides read TGTGCCAGCAGCGTCGAAGGGGGCTCAGGTGCGCGAGGCTACACCTTC. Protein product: CASSVEGGSGARGYTF. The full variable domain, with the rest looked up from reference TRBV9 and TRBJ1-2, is DSGVTQTPKHLITATGQRVTLRCSPRSGDLSVYWYQQSLDQGLQFLIQYYNGEERAKGNILERFSAQQFPDLHSELNLSSLELGDSALYFCASSVEGGSGARGYTFGSGTRLTVV.

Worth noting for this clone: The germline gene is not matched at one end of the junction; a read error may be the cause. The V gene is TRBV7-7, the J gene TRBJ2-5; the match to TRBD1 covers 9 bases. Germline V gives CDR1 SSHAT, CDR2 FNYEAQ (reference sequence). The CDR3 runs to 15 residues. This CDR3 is CASSPRTGDQETQYF. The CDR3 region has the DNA TGTGCTAGCAGCCCACGGACAGGGGACCAAGAGACCCAGTACTTC.

This CDR3 reads CASSLGRGGETQYF. DNA for the CDR3: TGTGCCAGCAGCTTAGGGCGGGGCGGGGAGACCCAGTACTTC. The genes are TRBV7-9 and TRBJ2-5; D possibly corresponds to TRBD2 (6 bases). The CDR3 contains 14 residues. Germline CDR1 is SEHNR and CDR2 is FQNEAQ (reference sequence). Trimming took off 1 base at V and 5 bases at J, with 11 bases between the two ends.

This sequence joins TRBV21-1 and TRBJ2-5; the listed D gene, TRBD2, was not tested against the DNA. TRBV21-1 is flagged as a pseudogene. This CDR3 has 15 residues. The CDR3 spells CASSKAEGGQETQYF. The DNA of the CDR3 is TGTGCCAGCAGCAAAGCTGAGGGGGGGCAAGAGACCCAGTACTTC.

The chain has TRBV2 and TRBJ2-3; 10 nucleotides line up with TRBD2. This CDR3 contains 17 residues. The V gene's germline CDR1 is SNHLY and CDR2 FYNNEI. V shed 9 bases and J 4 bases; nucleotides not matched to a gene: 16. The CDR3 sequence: CASQRGASGGGADTQYF. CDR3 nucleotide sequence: TGTGCCAGTCAAAGGGGGGCCAGCGGGGGGGGTGCAGATACGCAGTATTTT.

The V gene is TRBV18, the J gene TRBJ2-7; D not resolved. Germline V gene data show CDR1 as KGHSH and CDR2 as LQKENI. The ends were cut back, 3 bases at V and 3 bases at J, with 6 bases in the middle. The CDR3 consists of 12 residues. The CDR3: CASSPRNYEQYF. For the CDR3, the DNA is TGTGCCAGCTCACCCAGGAACTACGAGCAGTACTTC.

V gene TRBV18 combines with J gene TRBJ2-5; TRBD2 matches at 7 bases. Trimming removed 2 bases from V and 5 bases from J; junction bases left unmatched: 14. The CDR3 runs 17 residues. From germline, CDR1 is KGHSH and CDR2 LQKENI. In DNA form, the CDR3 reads TGTGCCAGCTCACCATGGACTAGAGACTTCTCGGGGGAGACCCAGTACTTC. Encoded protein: CASSPWTRDFSGETQYF.